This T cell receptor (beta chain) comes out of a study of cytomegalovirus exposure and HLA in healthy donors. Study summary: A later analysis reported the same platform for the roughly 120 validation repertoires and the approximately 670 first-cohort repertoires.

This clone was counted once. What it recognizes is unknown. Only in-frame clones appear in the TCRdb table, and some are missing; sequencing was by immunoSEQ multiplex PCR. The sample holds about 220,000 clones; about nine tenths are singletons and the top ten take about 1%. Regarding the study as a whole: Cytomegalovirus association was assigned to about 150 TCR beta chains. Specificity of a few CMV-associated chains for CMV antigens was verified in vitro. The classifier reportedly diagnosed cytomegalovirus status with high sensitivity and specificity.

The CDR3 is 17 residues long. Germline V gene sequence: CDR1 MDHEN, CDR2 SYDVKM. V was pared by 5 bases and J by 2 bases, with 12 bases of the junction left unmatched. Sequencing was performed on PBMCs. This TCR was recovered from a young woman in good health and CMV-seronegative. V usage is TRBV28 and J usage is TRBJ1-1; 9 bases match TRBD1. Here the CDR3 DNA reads TGTGCCAGCAGTCTACCGGGACAGGGTCCACTAAACACTGAAGCTTTCTTT. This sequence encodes CASSLPGQGPLNTEAFF. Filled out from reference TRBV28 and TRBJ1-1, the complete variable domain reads DVKVTQSSRYLVKRTGEKVFLECVQDMDHENMFWYRQDPGLGLRLIYFSYDVKMKEKGDIPEGYSVSREKKERFSLILESASTNQTSMYLCASSLPGQGPLNTEAFFGQGTRLTVV.